This TCR beta chain was sequenced in a study of blood T cell repertoires in COVID-19. Study information: The United States, Italy and Spain provided the acute and convalescent COVID-19 samples. T cells, B-cell-depleted T cells, or PBMCs provided the cDNA or gDNA that served as material.

The V and J ends lost 4 bases and 8 bases, in that order; junction bases with no gene match: 5. The CDR3 length is 13 residues. CDR1 and CDR2 (germline): LGHDT, YNNKEL (reference sequence). Method: immunoSEQ multiplex PCR; TCRdb's copy keeps in-frame clones and lacks some. The profile covers 250,000 or so clones, with roughly 86% appearing a single time and just under 0.8% taken by the ten largest. The chain employs TRBV3-1 (or the pseudogene TRBV3-2) and TRBJ1-2; 9 nucleotides agree with TRBD1. Sequencing was performed on peripheral blood. The sequence was obtained from a woman aged 30 to 39 with acute or convalescent COVID-19. The DNA for the CDR3 is TGTGCCAGCAGCCTGGACAGGGGTAGCGGCTACACCTTC. Encoded protein: CASSLDRGSGYTF.